Below, 8 T cell receptor beta chains from the same sample are listed, as sequenced in a study of radiotherapy plus CTLA-4 blockade in lung cancer. Profiling relied on immunoSEQ multiplex PCR, and the TCRdb table lists in-frame clones only, not all of them. In the table there are 40,000 or so clones, about 80% of which are singletons. The source was peripheral blood, collected from a patient treated with radiotherapy plus ipilimumab. These receptors were collected from a human donor with non-small cell lung cancer who had stable disease on radiotherapy plus ipilimumab.

The chain uses TRBV6-1 and TRBJ2-5; D uncertain. V was trimmed by 2 bases and J by 1 base, leaving 8 bases between them. In germline, CDR1 is MNHNS, CDR2 SASEGT. There are 14 residues in the CDR3. The CDR3 here is CASSEQSLQETQYF. The CDR3 DNA sequence: TGTGCCAGCAGTGAACAGAGTCTCCAAGAGACCCAGTACTTC.

CDR3 nucleotide sequence: TGTGCCTGGAGTGTAAGACACCGGGGGGATCAGCCCCAGCATTTT. Translating it yields CAWSVRHRGDQPQHF. The rearrangement links TRBV30 to TRBJ1-5, with D possibly being TRBD1 (5 bases). V dropped 0 bases and J dropped 5 bases, with 14 bases sitting between them. The CDR3 length is 15 residues. Germline CDR1 and CDR2: GTSNPN and SVGIG (reference sequence).

This sequence joins TRBV5-1 and TRBJ1-1; the D is unclear. This CDR3 is built from 16 residues. V lost 3 bases and J 1 base, leaving 16 bases between the germline ends. The germline V gene has CDR1 SGHRS and CDR2 YFSETQ. The CDR3 here is CASSSTELRRNTEAFF. CDR3 bases: TGCGCCAGCAGCTCGACTGAGCTACGTAGGAACACTGAAGCTTTCTTT.

The J gene is TRBJ2-5, the V gene TRBV7-9; 9 nucleotides agree with TRBD1. Trimming at V came to 3 bases and at J to 1 base, leaving 6 bases not matched to a gene. Germline values: CDR1 SEHNR, CDR2 FQNEAQ (reference sequence). CDR3 length equals 16 residues. CDR3 nucleotides: TGTGCCAGCAGCTTCGGACAGGGGCTCTTCCAAGAGACCCAGTACTTC. The encoded protein is CASSFGQGLFQETQYF.

This clone was picked up one time. CDR3 sequence: CASSLLAPDTQYF. CDR3 sequence (DNA): TGTGCCAGCAGTTTATTGGCCCCAGATACGCAGTATTTT. J is TRBJ2-3 and V is TRBV27; D gene unclear. Trimming stripped 1 base from V and 4 bases from J, with 6 bases between. There are 13 residues in the CDR3. The V gene's germline CDR1 is MNHEY and CDR2 SMNVEV (reference sequence).

The CDR3 DNA reads TGTGCCATCAGTGAGTCGAATCAGGCAGGGGGCAATCAGCCCCAGCATTTT. This encodes CAISESNQAGGNQPQHF. The rearrangement joins TRBV10-3 to TRBJ1-5; tentative D call: TRBD1 (6 bases). Germline V lookup: CDR1 ENHRY, CDR2 SYGVKD. The germline V and J ends were trimmed by 0 bases and 2 bases, with 14 bases remaining between them. This CDR3 has 17 amino acids.

This sequence joins TRBV7-6 and TRBJ1-2, with D possibly matching TRBD1 (6 bases). With 5 bases removed from V and 6 bases from J, the gap between germline ends came to 19 bases. The CDR3 is 15 residues long. The germline gives CDR1 SGHVS, CDR2 FNYEAQ. As DNA, the CDR3 is TGTGCCAGCAGCCCTCTGGGCAGGGGTAGTGATGGCTACACCTTC. This translates into CASSPLGRGSDGYTF.

This clone appeared a few times. The chain recombines TRBV7-2 with TRBJ1-1; D perhaps matches TRBD1 (6 bases). Germline V gives CDR1 SGHTA, CDR2 FQGNSA. The V end lost 1 base, the J end lost 4 bases, and 10 bases lay between the germline ends. The CDR3 is 14 amino acids. CDR3 nucleotides: TGTGCCAGCAGCTTAGACAGGGCCATCACTGAAGCTTTCTTT. Protein sequence: CASSLDRAITEAFF. The complete variable domain, with remaining parts taken from reference TRBV7-2 and TRBJ1-1, reads GAGVSQSPSNKVTEKGKDVELRCDPISGHTALYWYRQSLGQGLEFLIYFQGNSAPDKSGLPSDRFSAERTGGSVSTLTIQRTQQEDSAVYLCASSLDRAITEAFFGQGTRLTVV.